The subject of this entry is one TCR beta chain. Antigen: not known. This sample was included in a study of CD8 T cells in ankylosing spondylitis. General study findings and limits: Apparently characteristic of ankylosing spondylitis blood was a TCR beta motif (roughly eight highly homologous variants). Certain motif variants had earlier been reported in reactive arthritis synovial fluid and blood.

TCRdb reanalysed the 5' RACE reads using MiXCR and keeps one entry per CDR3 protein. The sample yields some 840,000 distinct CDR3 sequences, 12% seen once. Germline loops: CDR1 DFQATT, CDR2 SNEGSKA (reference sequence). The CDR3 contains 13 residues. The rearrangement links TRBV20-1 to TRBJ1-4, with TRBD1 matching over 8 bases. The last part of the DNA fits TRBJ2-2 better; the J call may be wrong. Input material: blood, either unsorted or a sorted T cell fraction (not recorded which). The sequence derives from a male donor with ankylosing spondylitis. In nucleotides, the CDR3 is TGCAGTGCTAGGTCGGGACAGGCGGGGGAGCTGTTTTTT. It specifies CSARSGQAGELFF.